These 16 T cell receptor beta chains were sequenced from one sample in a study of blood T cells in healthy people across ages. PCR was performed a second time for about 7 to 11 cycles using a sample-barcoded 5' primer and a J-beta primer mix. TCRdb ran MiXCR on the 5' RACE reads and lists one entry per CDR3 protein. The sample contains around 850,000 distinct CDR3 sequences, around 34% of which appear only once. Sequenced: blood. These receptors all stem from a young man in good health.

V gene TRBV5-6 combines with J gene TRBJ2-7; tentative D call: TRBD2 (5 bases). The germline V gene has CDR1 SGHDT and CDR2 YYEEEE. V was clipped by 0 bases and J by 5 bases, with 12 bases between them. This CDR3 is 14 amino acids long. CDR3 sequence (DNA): TGTGCCAGCAGCTTGGGGCTAGCTCGCGACGAGCAGTACTTC. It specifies CASSLGLARDEQYF.

CDR3 DNA sequence: TGTGCCAGCAGTTCGTTGACTGGTGGCTACACCTTC. Its translation is CASSSLTGGYTF. The chain uses TRBV28 and TRBJ1-2; D uncertain. Trimming removed 4 bases from V and 7 bases from J, with 10 bases in between. Germline CDR1 reads MDHEN; CDR2 reads SYDVKM. The CDR3 has 12 amino acids.

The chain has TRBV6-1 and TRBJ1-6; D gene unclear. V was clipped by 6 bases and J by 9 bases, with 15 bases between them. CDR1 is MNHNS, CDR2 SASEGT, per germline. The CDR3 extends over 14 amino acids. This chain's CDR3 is CASRETLGSSPLHF. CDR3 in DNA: TGTGCCAGCAGAGAAACCCTGGGCAGTTCACCCCTCCACTTT.

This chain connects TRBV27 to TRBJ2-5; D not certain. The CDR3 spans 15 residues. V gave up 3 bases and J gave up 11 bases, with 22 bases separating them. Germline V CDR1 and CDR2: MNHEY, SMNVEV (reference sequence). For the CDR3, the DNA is TGTGCCAGCAGTTTGTGGTCCGAGAGTAAGAATGAGCAGTACTTC. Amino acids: CASSLWSESKNEQYF.

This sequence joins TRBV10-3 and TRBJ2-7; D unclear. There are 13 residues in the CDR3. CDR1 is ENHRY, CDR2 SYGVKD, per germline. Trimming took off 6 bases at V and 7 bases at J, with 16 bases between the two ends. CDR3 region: CAISTETYNEQYF. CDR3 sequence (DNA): TGTGCCATCAGCACAGAGACCTACAATGAGCAGTACTTC.

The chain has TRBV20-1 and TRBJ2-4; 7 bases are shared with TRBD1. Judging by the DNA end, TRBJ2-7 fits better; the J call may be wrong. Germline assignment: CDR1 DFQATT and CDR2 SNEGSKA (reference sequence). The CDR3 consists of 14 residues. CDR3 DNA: TGCAGTGCTAGAGATTGGCAGGGGGACTACGAGCAGTACTTC. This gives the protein CSARDWQGDYEQYF.

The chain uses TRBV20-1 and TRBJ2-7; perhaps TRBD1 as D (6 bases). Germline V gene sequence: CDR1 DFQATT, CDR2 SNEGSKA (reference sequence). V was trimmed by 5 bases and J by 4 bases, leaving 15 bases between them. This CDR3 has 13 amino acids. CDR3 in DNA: TGCAGTGCTGGGGACACCCTTTCGTACGAGCAGTACTTC. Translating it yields CSAGDTLSYEQYF.

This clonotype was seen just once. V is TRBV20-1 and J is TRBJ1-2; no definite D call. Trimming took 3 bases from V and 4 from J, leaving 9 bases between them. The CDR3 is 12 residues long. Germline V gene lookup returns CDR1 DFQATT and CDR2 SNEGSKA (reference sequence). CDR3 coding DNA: TGCAGTGCTAGGGAGGATCGCTATGGCTACACCTTC. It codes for CSAREDRYGYTF.

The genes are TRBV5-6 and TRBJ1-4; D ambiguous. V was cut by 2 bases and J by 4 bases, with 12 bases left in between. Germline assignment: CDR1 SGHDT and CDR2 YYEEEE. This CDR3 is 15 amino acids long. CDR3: CASSFDPVRNEKLFF. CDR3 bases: TGTGCCAGCAGCTTTGACCCCGTACGTAATGAAAAACTGTTTTTT.

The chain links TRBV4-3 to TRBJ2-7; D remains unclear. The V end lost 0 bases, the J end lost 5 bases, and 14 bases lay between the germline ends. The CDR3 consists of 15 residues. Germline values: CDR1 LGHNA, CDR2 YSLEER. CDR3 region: CASSQDLVRSDEQYF. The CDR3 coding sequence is TGCGCCAGCAGCCAAGATCTCGTCAGATCTGACGAGCAGTACTTC.

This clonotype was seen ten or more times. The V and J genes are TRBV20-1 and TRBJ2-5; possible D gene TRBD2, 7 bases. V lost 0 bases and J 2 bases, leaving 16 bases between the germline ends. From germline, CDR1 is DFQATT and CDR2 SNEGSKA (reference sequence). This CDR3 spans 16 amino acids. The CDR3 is CSARDYGGRWQETQYF. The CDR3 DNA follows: TGCAGTGCTAGAGATTACGGGGGGCGGTGGCAAGAGACCCAGTACTTC.

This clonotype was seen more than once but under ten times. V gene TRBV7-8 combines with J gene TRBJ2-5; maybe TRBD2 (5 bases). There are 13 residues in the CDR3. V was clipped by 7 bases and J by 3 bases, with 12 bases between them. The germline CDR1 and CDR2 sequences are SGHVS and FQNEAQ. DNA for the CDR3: TGTGCCAGCACTCATAGCGCAAAAGAGACCCAGTACTTC. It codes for CASTHSAKETQYF.

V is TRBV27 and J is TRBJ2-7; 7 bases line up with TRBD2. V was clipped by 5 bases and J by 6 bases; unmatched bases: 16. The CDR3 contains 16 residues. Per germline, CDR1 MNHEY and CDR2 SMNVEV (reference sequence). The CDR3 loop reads CASSPPRGLRFGEQYF. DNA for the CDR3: TGTGCCAGCAGTCCGCCACGGGGACTACGATTTGGCGAGCAGTACTTC.

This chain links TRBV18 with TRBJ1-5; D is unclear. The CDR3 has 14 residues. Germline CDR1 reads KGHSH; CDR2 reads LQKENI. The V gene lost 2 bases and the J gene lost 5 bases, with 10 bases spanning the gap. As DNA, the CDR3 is TGTGCCAGCTCACCAGGTCCAGAACATCAGCCCCAGCATTTT. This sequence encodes CASSPGPEHQPQHF.

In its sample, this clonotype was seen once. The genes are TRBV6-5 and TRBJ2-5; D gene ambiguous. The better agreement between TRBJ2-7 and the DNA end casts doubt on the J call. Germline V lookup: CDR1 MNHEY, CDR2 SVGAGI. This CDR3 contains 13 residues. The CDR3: CASSPPGYYEQYF. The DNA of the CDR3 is TGTGCCAGCAGTCCCCCCGGGTACTACGAGCAGTACTTC.

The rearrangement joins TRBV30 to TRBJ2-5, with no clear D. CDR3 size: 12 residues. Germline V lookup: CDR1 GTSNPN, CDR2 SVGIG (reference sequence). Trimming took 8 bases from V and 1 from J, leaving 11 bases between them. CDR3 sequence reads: CAGAPLQETQYF. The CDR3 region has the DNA TGTGCCGGAGCCCCCCTCCAAGAGACCCAGTACTTC.